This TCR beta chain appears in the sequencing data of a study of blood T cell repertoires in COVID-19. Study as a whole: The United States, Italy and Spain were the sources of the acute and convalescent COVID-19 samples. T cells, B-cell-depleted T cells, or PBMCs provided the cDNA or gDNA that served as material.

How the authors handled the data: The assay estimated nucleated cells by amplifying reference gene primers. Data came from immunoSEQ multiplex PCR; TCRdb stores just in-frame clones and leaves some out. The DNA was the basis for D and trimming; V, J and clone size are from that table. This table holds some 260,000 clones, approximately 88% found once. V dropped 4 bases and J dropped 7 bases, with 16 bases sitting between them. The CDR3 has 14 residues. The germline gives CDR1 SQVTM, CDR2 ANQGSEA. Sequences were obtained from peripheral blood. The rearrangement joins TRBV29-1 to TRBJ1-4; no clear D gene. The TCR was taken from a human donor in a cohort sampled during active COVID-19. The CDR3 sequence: CSVALAEKGEKLFF. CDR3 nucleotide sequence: TGCAGCGTTGCTTTGGCGGAAAAAGGTGAAAAACTGTTTTTT.